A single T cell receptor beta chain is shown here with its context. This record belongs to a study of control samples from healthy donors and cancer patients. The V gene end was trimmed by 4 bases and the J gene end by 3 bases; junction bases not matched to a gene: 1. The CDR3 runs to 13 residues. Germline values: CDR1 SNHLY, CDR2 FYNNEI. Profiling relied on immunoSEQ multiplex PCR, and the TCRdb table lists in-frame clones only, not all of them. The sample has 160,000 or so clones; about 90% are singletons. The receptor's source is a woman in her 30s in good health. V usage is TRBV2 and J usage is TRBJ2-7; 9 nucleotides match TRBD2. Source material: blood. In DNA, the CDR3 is TGTGCCAGCAGTGGTAGCGGGAGCTACGAGCAGTACTTC. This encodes CASSGSGSYEQYF.